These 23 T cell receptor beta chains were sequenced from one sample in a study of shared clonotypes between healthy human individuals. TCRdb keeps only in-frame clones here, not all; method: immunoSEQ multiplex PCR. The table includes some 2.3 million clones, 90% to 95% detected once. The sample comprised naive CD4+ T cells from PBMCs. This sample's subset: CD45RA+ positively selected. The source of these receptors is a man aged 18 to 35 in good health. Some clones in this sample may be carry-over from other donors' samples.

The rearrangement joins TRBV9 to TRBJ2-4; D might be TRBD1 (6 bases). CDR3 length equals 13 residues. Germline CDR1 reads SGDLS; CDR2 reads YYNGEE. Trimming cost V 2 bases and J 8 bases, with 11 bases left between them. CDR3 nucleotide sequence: TGTGCCAGCAGCGTGTCAGGGGCGGACATTCAGTACTTC. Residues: CASSVSGADIQYF.

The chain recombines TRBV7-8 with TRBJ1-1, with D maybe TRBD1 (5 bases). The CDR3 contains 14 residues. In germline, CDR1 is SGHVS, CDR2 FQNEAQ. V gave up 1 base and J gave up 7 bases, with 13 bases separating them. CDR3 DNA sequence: TGTGCCAGCAGCTTAGTGGGGGGAAGCAGTGAAGCTTTCTTT. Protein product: CASSLVGGSSEAFF.

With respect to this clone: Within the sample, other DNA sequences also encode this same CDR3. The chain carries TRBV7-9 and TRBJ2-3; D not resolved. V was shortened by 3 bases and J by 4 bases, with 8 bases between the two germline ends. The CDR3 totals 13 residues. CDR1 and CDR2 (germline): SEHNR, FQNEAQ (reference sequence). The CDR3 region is CASSFSGADTQYF. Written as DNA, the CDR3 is TGTGCCAGCAGCTTTTCAGGTGCAGATACGCAGTATTTT. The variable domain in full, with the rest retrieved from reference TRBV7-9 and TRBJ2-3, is DTGVSQNPRHKITKRGQNVTFRCDPISEHNRLYWYRQTLGQGPEFLTYFQNEAQLEKSRLLSDRFSAERPKGSFSTLEIQRTEQGDSAMYLCASSFSGADTQYFGPGTRLTVL.

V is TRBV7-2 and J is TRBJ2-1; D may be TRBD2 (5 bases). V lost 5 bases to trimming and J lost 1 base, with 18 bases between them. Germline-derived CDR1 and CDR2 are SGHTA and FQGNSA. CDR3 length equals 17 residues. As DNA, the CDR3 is TGTGCCAGCAGCCAAAGCACTAGGTTTTGGTCCTACAATGAGCAGTTCTTC. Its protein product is CASSQSTRFWSYNEQFF. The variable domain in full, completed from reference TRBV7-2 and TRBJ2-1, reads GAGVSQSPSNKVTEKGKDVELRCDPISGHTALYWYRQSLGQGLEFLIYFQGNSAPDKSGLPSDRFSAERTGGSVSTLTIQRTQQEDSAVYLCASSQSTRFWSYNEQFFGPGTRLTVL.

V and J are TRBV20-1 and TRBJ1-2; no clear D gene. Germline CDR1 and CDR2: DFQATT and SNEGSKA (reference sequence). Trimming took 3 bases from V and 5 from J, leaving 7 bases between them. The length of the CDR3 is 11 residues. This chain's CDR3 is CSASSVYGYTF. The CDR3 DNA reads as TGCAGTGCTAGTTCCGTTTATGGCTACACCTTC.

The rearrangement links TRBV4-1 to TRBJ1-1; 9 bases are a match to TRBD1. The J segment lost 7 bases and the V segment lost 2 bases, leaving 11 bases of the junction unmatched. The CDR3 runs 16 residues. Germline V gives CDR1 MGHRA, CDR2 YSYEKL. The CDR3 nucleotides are TGCGCCAGCAGCCAACCCACAGGGGGCATTAAATTTGAAGCTTTCTTT. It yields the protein CASSQPTGGIKFEAFF.

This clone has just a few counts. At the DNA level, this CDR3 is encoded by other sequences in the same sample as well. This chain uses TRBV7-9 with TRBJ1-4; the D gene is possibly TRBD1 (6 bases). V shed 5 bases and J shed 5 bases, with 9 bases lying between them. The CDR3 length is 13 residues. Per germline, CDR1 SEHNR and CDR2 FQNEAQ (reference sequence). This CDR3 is CASSRGQNEKLFF. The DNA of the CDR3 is TGTGCCAGCAGCCGAGGACAGAATGAAAAACTGTTTTTT.

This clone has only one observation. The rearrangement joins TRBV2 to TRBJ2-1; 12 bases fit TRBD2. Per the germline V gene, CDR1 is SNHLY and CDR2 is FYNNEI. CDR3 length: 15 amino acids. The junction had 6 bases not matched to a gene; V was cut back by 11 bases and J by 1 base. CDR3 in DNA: TGTGCCGGGCGGACTAGCGGGATGTCCTACAATGAGCAGTTCTTC. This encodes CAGRTSGMSYNEQFF.

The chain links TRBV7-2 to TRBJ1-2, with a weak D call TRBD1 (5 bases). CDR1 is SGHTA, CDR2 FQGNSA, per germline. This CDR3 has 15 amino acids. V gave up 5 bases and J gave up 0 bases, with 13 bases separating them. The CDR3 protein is CASSIGTAPNYGYTF. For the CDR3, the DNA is TGTGCCAGCAGCATTGGGACGGCACCTAACTATGGCTACACCTTC. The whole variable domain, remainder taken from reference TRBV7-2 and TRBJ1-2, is GAGVSQSPSNKVTEKGKDVELRCDPISGHTALYWYRQSLGQGLEFLIYFQGNSAPDKSGLPSDRFSAERTGGSVSTLTIQRTQQEDSAVYLCASSIGTAPNYGYTFGSGTRLTVV.

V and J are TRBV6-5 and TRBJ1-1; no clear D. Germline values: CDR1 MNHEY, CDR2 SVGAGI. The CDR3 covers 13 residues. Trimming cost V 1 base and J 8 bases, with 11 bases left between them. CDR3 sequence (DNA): TGTGCCAGCAGTTACTTAGAGGGAAGAGAAGCTTTCTTT. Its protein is CASSYLEGREAFF.

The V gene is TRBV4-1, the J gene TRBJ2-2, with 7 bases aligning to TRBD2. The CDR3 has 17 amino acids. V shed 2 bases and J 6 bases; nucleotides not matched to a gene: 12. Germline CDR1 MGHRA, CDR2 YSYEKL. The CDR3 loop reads CASSQNVAGELAGELFF. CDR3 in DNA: TGCGCCAGCAGCCAAAACGTTGCGGGAGAGTTGGCCGGGGAGCTGTTTTTT.

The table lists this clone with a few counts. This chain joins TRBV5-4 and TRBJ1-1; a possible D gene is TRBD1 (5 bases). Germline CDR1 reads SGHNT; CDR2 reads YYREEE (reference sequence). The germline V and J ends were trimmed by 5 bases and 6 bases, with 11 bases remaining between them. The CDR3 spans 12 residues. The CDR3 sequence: CASRRDSAEAFF. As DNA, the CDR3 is TGTGCCAGCAGGCGCGACAGTGCTGAAGCTTTCTTT.

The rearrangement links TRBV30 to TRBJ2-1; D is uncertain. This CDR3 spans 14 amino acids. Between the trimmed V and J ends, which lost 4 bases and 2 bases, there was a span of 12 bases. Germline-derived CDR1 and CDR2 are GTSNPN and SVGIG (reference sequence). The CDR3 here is CAWTPTSTYNEQFF. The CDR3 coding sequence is TGTGCCTGGACGCCCACATCGACCTACAATGAGCAGTTCTTC.

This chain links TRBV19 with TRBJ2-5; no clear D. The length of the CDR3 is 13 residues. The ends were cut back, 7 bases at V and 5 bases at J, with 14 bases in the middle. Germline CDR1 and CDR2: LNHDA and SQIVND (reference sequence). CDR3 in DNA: TGTGCCAGTAACGTCAGACTGGGGGAGACCCAGTACTTC. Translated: CASNVRLGETQYF.

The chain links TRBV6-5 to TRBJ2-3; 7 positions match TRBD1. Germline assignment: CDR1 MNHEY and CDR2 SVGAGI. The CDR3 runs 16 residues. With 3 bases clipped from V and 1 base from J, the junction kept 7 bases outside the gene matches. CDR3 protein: CASSYLSGGGTDTQYF. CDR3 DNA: TGTGCCAGCAGTTATTTGTCAGGGGGTGGCACAGATACGCAGTATTTT.

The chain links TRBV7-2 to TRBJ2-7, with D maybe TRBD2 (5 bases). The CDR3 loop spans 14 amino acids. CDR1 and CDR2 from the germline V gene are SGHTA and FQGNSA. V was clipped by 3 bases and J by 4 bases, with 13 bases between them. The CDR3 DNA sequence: TGTGCCAGCAGCTTGTTGAGCGGAGCTTACGAGCAGTACTTC. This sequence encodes CASSLLSGAYEQYF.

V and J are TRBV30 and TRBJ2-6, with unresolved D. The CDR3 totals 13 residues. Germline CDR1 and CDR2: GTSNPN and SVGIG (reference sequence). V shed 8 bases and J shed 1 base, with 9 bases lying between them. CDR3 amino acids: CATYRSGANVLTF. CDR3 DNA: TGTGCCACCTACCGTTCTGGGGCCAACGTCCTGACTTTC.

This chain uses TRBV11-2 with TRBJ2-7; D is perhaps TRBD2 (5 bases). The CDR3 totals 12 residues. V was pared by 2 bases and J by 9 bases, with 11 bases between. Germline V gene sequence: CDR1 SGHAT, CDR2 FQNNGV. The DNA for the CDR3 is TGTGCCAGCAGCTTATCTTCGGGAATGCAGTACTTC. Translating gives CASSLSSGMQYF.

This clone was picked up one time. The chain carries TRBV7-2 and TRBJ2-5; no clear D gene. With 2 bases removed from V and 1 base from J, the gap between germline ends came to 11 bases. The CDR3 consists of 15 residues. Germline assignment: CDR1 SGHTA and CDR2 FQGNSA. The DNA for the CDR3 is TGTGCCAGCAGCTTAATGCGGCTACCCCAAGAGACCCAGTACTTC. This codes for CASSLMRLPQETQYF.

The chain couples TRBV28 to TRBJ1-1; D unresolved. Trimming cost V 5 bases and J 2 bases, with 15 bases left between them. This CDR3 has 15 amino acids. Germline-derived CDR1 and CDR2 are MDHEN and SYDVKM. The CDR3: CASSGGSRENTEAFF. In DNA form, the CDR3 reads TGTGCCAGCAGTGGCGGGAGTCGGGAAAACACTGAAGCTTTCTTT.

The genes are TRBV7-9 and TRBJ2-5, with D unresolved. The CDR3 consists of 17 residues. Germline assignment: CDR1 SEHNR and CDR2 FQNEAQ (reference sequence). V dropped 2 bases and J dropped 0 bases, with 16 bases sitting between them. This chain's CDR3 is CASSLSLSPGYQETQYF. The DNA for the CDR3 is TGTGCCAGCAGCTTAAGTTTAAGCCCTGGGTACCAAGAGACCCAGTACTTC.

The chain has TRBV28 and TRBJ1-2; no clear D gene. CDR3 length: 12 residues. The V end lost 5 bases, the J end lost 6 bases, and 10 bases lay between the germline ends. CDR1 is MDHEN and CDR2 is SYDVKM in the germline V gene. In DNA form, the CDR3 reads TGTGCCAGCAGTCAACCTTGGGATGGCTACACCTTC. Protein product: CASSQPWDGYTF.

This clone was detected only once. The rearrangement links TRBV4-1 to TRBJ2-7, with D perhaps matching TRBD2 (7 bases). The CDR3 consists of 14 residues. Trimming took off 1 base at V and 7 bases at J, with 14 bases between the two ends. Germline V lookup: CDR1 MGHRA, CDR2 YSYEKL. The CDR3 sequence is CASSQVGGAGEQYF. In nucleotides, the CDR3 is TGCGCCAGCAGCCAAGTGGGGGGGGCAGGAGAGCAGTACTTC.